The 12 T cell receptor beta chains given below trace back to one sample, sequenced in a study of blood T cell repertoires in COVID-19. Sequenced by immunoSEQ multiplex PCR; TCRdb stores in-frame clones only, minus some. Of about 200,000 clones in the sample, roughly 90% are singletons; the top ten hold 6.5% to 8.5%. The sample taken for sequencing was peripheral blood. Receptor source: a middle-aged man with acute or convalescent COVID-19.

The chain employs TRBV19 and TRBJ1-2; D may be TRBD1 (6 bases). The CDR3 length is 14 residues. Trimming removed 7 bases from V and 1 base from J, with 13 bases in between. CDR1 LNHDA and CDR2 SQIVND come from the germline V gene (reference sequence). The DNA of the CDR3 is TGTGCCAGTACCGAGGACAGAATTAACTATGGCTACACCTTC. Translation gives CASTEDRINYGYTF.

Here the CDR3 DNA reads TGTGCCAGCAGCCTGGACAGATCCGGAAACACCATATATTTT. Protein: CASSLDRSGNTIYF. V and J are TRBV7-2 and TRBJ1-3; tentatively, D is TRBD1 (6 bases). Per germline, CDR1 SGHTA and CDR2 FQGNSA. This CDR3 spans 14 amino acids. Trimming removed 5 bases at V and 4 bases at J, with 12 bases between.

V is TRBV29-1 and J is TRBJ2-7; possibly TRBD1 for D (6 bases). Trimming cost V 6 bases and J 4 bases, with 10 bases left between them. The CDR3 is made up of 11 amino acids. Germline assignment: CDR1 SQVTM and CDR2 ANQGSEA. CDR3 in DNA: TGCAGCGTCCGCAGGGGTTACGAGCAGTACTTC. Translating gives CSVRRGYEQYF.

In nucleotides, the CDR3 is TGTGCCAGCAGCTGGACTAGCGGGGGAACCTACGAGCAGTACTTC. Amino acids: CASSWTSGGTYEQYF. The V call is TRBV11-2, the J call TRBJ2-7; TRBD2 matches at 13 bases. The ends lost 4 bases at V and 2 bases at J; junction bases unmatched: 2. CDR1 is SGHAT, CDR2 FQNNGV, per germline. The CDR3 loop spans 15 amino acids.

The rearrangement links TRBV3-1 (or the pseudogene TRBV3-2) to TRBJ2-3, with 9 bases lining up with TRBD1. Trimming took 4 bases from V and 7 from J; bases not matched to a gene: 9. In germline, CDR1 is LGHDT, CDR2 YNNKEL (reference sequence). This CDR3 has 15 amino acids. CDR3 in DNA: TGTGCCAGCAGCCCTAATTCCGGGACAGGGTATACGCAGTATTTT. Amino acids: CASSPNSGTGYTQYF.

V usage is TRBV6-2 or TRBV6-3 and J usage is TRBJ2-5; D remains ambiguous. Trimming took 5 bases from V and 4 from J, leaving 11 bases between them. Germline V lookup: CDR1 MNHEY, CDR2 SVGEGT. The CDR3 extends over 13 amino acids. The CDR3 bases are TGTGCCAGCAGTCAAGGCCGGAGAGAGACCCAGTACTTC. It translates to CASSQGRRETQYF.

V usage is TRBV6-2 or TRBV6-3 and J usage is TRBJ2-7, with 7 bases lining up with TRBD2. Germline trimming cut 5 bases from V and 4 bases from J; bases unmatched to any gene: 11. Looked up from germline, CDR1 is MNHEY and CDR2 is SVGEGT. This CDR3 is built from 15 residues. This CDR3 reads CASSRPPGAGYEQYF. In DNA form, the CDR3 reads TGTGCCAGCAGTCGCCCGCCAGGAGCGGGGTACGAGCAGTACTTC.

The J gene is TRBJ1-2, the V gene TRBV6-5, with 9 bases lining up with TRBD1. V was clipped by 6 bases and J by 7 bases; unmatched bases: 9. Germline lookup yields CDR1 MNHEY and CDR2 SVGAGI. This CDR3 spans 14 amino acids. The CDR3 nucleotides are TGTGCCAGCAGAAAGACAGGGGGGTGGTTTGGCTACACCTTC. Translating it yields CASRKTGGWFGYTF.

CDR3 protein: CASSQVATGGRLETQYF. As DNA, the CDR3 is TGCGCCAGCAGCCAAGTCGCGACGGGGGGTAGGCTGGAGACCCAGTACTTC. The chain couples TRBV4-3 to TRBJ2-5; 7 nucleotides agree with TRBD2. V trimming: 1 base; J trimming: 5 bases; junction bases outside the gene matches: 13. CDR1 and CDR2 from the germline V gene are LGHNA and YSLEER. This CDR3 contains 17 residues.

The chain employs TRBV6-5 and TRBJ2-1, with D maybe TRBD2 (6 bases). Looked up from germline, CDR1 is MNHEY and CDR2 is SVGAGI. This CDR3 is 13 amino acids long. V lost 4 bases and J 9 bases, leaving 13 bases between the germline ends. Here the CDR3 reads CASSSQGGVEQFF. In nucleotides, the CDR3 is TGTGCCAGCAGTTCTCAGGGAGGTGTTGAGCAGTTCTTC.

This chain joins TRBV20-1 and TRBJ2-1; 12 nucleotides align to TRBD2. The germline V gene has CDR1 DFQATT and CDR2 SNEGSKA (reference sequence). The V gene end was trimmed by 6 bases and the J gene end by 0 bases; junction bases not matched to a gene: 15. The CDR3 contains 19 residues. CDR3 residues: CSASPWTSGAGSSYNEQFF. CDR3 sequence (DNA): TGCAGTGCCAGTCCTTGGACTAGCGGGGCCGGTAGCTCCTACAATGAGCAGTTCTTC.

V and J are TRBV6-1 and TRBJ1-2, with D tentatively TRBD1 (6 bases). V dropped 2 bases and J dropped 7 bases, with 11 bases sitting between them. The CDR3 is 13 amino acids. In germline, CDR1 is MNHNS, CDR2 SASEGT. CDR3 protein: CASSEQGPGGYTF. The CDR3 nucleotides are TGTGCCAGCAGTGAACAGGGGCCAGGTGGCTACACCTTC.